One and the same sample provided the 16 T cell receptor beta chains below, sequenced in a study of blood T cell repertoires in COVID-19. Assay used: immunoSEQ multiplex PCR; TCRdb lists only in-frame clones, some missing. The data contain about 47,000 clones, about four fifths of them singletons. The sequencing sample was made of peripheral blood. The receptors here all came from a woman older than 75 with COVID-19, enrolled during active disease.

This rearrangement joins TRBV30 to TRBJ2-1; TRBD2 agrees at 10 bases. V dropped 0 bases and J dropped 4; count of bases not matched to a gene: 3. Germline assignment: CDR1 GTSNPN and CDR2 SVGIG (reference sequence). This CDR3 has 15 amino acids. For the CDR3, the DNA is TGTGCCTGGAGTGTCCTAGCGGGAGTGTACAATGAGCAGTTCTTC. Amino acids: CAWSVLAGVYNEQFF. The entire variable domain, with the rest obtained from reference TRBV30 and TRBJ2-1, is as follows: SQTIHQWPATLVQPVGSPLSLECTVEGTSNPNLYWYRQAAGRGLQLLFYSVGIGQISSEVPQNLSASRPQDRQFILSSKKLLLSDSGFYLCAWSVLAGVYNEQFFGPGTRLTVL.

This sequence joins TRBV7-3 and TRBJ1-2; weak D call: TRBD1 (5 bases). V was cut by 1 base and J by 4 bases, with 7 bases left in between. The germline V gene has CDR1 SGHTA and CDR2 FQGTGA. The CDR3 covers 13 residues. The CDR3 protein is CASSLRGGYGYTF. Written as DNA, the CDR3 is TGTGCCAGCAGCTTAAGGGGCGGCTATGGCTACACCTTC.

The rearrangement links TRBV7-9 to TRBJ2-5; tentative D call: TRBD1 (5 bases). There are 15 residues in the CDR3. Germline-derived CDR1 and CDR2 are SEHNR and FQNEAQ (reference sequence). Trimming removed 5 bases from V and 5 bases from J, with 18 bases in between. CDR3: CASSQNHRLWETQYF. The CDR3, as DNA: TGTGCCAGCAGCCAAAATCACAGGCTATGGGAGACCCAGTACTTC. The entire variable domain, with the rest obtained from reference TRBV7-9 and TRBJ2-5, is as follows: DTGVSQNPRHKITKRGQNVTFRCDPISEHNRLYWYRQTLGQGPEFLTYFQNEAQLEKSRLLSDRFSAERPKGSFSTLEIQRTEQGDSAMYLCASSQNHRLWETQYFGPGTRLLVL.

The chain combines TRBV3-1 (or the pseudogene TRBV3-2) with TRBJ2-2; D call uncertain. Trimming shortened V by 8 bases and J by 4 bases, and 8 bases separated the two germline ends. The CDR3 contains 12 residues. The germline gives CDR1 LGHDT, CDR2 YNNKEL (reference sequence). CDR3 protein: CASQRGTGELFF. CDR3 nucleotide sequence: TGTGCCAGCCAGCGCGGCACCGGGGAGCTGTTTTTT.

The chain combines TRBV5-1 with TRBJ2-1, with D perhaps TRBD2 (6 bases). The CDR3 covers 14 residues. V shed 0 bases and J shed 8 bases, with 12 bases lying between them. Germline V gives CDR1 SGHRS, CDR2 YFSETQ. The CDR3 sequence: CASSLDGGVYEQFF. CDR3 coding DNA: TGCGCCAGCAGCTTGGACGGGGGAGTATATGAGCAGTTCTTC.

The genes are TRBV28 and TRBJ2-6, with D perhaps matching TRBD1 (5 bases). The V end lost 11 bases, the J end lost 0 bases, and 14 bases lay between the germline ends. The CDR3 extends over 15 amino acids. The germline CDR1 and CDR2 sequences are MDHEN and SYDVKM. The CDR3, as DNA: TGTGCCGTCCAAATTCAGGGCTCTGGGGCCAACGTCCTGACTTTC. It specifies CAVQIQGSGANVLTF. The whole variable domain, filled in from reference TRBV28 and TRBJ2-6, reads DVKVTQSSRYLVKRTGEKVFLECVQDMDHENMFWYRQDPGLGLRLIYFSYDVKMKEKGDIPEGYSVSREKKERFSLILESASTNQTSMYLCAVQIQGSGANVLTFGAGSRLTVL.

The chain combines TRBV28 with TRBJ2-7; 10 bases line up with TRBD2. This CDR3 has 17 residues. The junction had 14 bases not matched to a gene; V was cut back by 6 bases and J by 3 bases. Germline lookup yields CDR1 MDHEN and CDR2 SYDVKM. CDR3 DNA: TGTGCCAGCAGCCTAATAGCGGGAGGCTTCCCATTCTACGAGCAGTACTTC. Protein sequence: CASSLIAGGFPFYEQYF.

The rearrangement links TRBV7-9 to TRBJ1-4; D gene uncertain. Germline V gives CDR1 SEHNR, CDR2 FQNEAQ (reference sequence). CDR3 length equals 17 residues. V was shortened by 4 bases and J by 0 bases, with 15 bases between the two germline ends. The chain's CDR3 is CASSSEWGATTNEKLFF. The CDR3 nucleotides are TGTGCCAGCAGCTCGGAATGGGGAGCCACAACTAATGAAAAACTGTTTTTT.

CDR3 bases: TGTGCCAGTACCCGAAATCCCGGGAGGACCTACAATGAGCAGTTCTTC. Translating it yields CASTRNPGRTYNEQFF. This chain connects TRBV19 to TRBJ2-1, with TRBD2 identical over 7 bases. The trim removed 7 bases at V and 2 bases at J, leaving 11 bases unmatched. CDR1 LNHDA and CDR2 SQIVND come from the germline V gene (reference sequence). The CDR3 extends over 16 amino acids.

This chain links TRBV2 with TRBJ2-7; 10 bases match TRBD2. The CDR3 spans 16 residues. Germline lookup yields CDR1 SNHLY and CDR2 FYNNEI. After removal of 5 bases from V and 6 bases from J, the junction contained 13 bases not matched to a gene. The CDR3 region is CASSRSGRAVSREQYF. The CDR3 DNA sequence: TGTGCCAGCAGTCGAAGCGGGAGGGCCGTAAGTCGCGAGCAGTACTTC.

This chain links TRBV2 with TRBJ1-6, with 7 bases identical to TRBD1. V was pared by 4 bases and J by 8 bases, with 5 bases of the junction left unmatched. Looked up from germline, CDR1 is SNHLY and CDR2 is FYNNEI. The CDR3 has 14 amino acids. The CDR3 sequence: CASSAVQGYSPLHF. CDR3 nucleotide sequence: TGTGCCAGCAGTGCTGTACAGGGGTATTCACCCCTCCACTTT.

This clone occurred once. The chain joins TRBV7-9 to TRBJ1-1; TRBD1 matches 9 bases. Germline CDR1 is SEHNR and CDR2 is FQNEAQ (reference sequence). The CDR3 runs 14 residues. V lost 3 bases, J lost 1 base, and 0 bases stayed unmatched. CDR3 nucleotides: TGTGCCAGCAGCTTGGGACAGGGGAACACTGAAGCTTTCTTT. Protein product: CASSLGQGNTEAFF.

This clone occurred once. V and J are TRBV7-2 and TRBJ1-1; TRBD1 is a possible D gene (6 bases). V shed 6 bases and J shed 6 bases, with 11 bases lying between them. CDR1 is SGHTA and CDR2 is FQGNSA in the germline V gene. The CDR3 sequence is 12 residues long. As DNA, the CDR3 is TGTGCCAGCAGAGGAGGGGGGGCTGAAGCTTTCTTT. It is translated as CASRGGGAEAFF.

V usage is TRBV29-1 and J usage is TRBJ2-6; D perhaps matches TRBD1 (6 bases). The germline V gene has CDR1 SQVTM and CDR2 ANQGSEA. The CDR3 sequence is 11 residues long. The V end was cut by 6 bases, the J end by 18 bases, with 18 bases between. Here the CDR3 reads CSVTAGTRSTF. In DNA, the CDR3 is TGCAGCGTCACTGCCGGGACAAGGTCGACTTTC.

The V and J genes are TRBV19 and TRBJ2-1, with TRBD2 as a possible D gene (5 bases). V lost 3 bases, J lost 2 bases, and 11 bases lay in between. Germline CDR1 reads LNHDA; CDR2 reads SQIVND (reference sequence). The CDR3 is 15 amino acids. This CDR3 reads CASSMGRGTYNEQFF. The CDR3 DNA is TGTGCCAGTAGTATGGGTCGGGGAACCTACAATGAGCAGTTCTTC.

DNA of the CDR3: TGTGCCAGCAGTTTTGGGGGGGTTAATGAGCAGTTCTTC. Amino acid sequence: CASSFGGVNEQFF. The rearrangement links TRBV27 to TRBJ2-1; 7 positions agree with TRBD2. Per germline, CDR1 MNHEY and CDR2 SMNVEV (reference sequence). Trimming removed 3 bases from V and 7 bases from J; junction bases left unmatched: 3. The CDR3 contains 13 residues.